The 6 T cell receptor beta chains listed next were all sequenced from one sample in a study of T cell responses to AZD1222 COVID-19 vaccine. Assay used: immunoSEQ multiplex PCR; TCRdb lists only in-frame clones, some missing. The table has 100,000 to 130,000 clones, roughly 90% seen once. Sequenced here: peripheral blood, sampled 28 days after the second AZD1222 dose. The receptors shown here come from an adult who received the AZD1222 COVID-19 vaccine.

The table lists this clone with a count of one. CDR3: CASSVAPGTLIQDTQYF. In nucleotides, the CDR3 is TGTGCCAGCAGCGTAGCCCCCGGGACTTTAATTCAGGATACGCAGTATTTT. The genes are TRBV9 and TRBJ2-3, with a weak D call TRBD2 (6 bases). This CDR3 region has 17 residues. The V and J ends lost 0 bases and 6 bases respectively, with 20 bases between them. Germline loops: CDR1 SGDLS, CDR2 YYNGEE.

J is TRBJ2-1 and V is TRBV29-1, with a tentative D call TRBD2 (5 bases). The V gene lost 3 bases and the J gene lost 2 bases, with 14 bases spanning the gap. CDR1 SQVTM and CDR2 ANQGSEA come from the germline V gene. The CDR3 sequence is 15 residues long. This CDR3 reads CSVDRLAGAYNEQFF. The CDR3 bases are TGCAGCGTTGATCGTCTGGCGGGCGCCTACAATGAGCAGTTCTTC.

This clone showed up just once. V usage is TRBV20-1 and J usage is TRBJ1-5; D is possibly TRBD1 (5 bases). Germline V gives CDR1 DFQATT, CDR2 SNEGSKA (reference sequence). There are 15 residues in the CDR3. The V end was cut by 3 bases, the J end by 0 bases, with 12 bases between. CDR3 region: CSASWGTNSNQPQHF. CDR3 DNA sequence: TGCAGTGCTAGTTGGGGGACGAATAGCAATCAGCCCCAGCATTTT.

The chain links TRBV4-3 to TRBJ2-7, with TRBD1 matching over 11 bases. There are 16 residues in the CDR3. Unmatched junction bases numbered 10, after V lost 4 bases and J lost 5 bases. Germline CDR1 reads LGHNA; CDR2 reads YSLEER. CDR3 sequence reads: CASSRQPGQGADEQYF. The CDR3 DNA follows: TGCGCCAGCAGCCGGCAACCCGGACAGGGGGCGGACGAGCAGTACTTC.

The V and J genes are TRBV6-5 and TRBJ1-5, with D maybe TRBD1 (5 bases). There are 15 residues in the CDR3. Germline V CDR1 and CDR2: MNHEY, SVGAGI. The V and J ends lost 5 bases and 7 bases respectively, with 18 bases between them. CDR3 amino acids: CASSLGVGGLQPQHF. The CDR3 DNA is TGTGCCAGCAGTCTCGGGGTTGGGGGGTTACAGCCCCAGCATTTT.

The sample holds a few counts of this clone. The rearrangement joins TRBV5-6 to TRBJ1-4; D uncertain. Looked up from germline, CDR1 is SGHDT and CDR2 is YYEEEE. CDR3 length equals 14 residues. Trimming took off 3 bases at V and 7 bases at J, with 13 bases between the two ends. CDR3 bases: TGTGCCAGCAGCTCAGCAACGGAGGGTGAAAAACTGTTTTTT. Its translation: CASSSATEGEKLFF.